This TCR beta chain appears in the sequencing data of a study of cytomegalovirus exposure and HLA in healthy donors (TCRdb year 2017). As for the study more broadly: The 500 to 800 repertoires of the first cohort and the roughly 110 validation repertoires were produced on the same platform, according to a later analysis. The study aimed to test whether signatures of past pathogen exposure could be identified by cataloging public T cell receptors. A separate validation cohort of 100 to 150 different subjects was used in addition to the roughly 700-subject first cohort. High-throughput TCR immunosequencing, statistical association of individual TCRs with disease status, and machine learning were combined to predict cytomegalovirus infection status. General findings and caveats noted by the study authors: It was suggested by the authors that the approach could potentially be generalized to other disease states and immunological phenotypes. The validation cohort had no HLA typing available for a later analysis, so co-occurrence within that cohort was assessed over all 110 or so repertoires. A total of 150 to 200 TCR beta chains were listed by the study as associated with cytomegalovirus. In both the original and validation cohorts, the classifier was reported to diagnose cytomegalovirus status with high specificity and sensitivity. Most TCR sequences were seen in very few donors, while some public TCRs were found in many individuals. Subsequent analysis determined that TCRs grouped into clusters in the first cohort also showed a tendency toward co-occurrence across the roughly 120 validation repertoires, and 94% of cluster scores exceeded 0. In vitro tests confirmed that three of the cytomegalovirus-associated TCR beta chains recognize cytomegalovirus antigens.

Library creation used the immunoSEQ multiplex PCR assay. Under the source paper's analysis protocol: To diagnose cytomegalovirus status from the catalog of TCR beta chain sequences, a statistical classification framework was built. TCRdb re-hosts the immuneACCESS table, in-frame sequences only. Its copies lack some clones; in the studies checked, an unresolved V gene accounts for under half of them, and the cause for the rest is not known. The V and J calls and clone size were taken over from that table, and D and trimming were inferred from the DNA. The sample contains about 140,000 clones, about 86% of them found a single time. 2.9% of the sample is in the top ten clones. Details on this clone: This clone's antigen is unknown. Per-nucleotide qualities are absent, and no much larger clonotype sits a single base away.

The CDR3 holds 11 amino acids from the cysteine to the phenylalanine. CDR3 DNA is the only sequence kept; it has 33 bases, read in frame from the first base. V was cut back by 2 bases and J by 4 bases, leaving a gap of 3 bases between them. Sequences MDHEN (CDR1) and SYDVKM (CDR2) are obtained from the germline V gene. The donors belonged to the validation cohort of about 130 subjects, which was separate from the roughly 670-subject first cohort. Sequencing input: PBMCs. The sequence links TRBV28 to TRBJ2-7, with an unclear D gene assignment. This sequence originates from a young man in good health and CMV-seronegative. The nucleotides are TGTGCCAGCAGTTTACAGTACGAGCAGTACTTC. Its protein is CASSLQYEQYF.